The clone carrying this T cell receptor beta chain was detected only a few times. This entry belongs to a study of blood T cell repertoires in COVID-19. Looking at the study overall: Spain, Italy and the United States supplied samples that represented acute and convalescent COVID-19. The cDNA or gDNA used as material had been derived from T cells, B-cell-depleted T cells, or PBMCs.

Original methodology: Reference gene primer amplification gave estimated nucleated cell counts. Clones were read by immunoSEQ multiplex PCR, and TCRdb kept only the in-frame ones, dropping some. V, J and clone size reflect that table, while D and trimming were determined from the DNA. The sample lists approximately 97,000 clones, 90% seen once, with 1.5% to 2% in the top ten. The CDR3 sequence is 15 residues long. Per germline, CDR1 LGHDT and CDR2 YNNKEL (reference sequence). J lost 8 bases, V lost 3 bases, and 5 bases had no gene match. Sequenced: peripheral blood. This clonotype was sampled from a man in his sixties with acute or convalescent COVID-19. This chain connects TRBV3-1 (or the pseudogene TRBV3-2) to TRBJ2-1; 12 positions match TRBD2. The CDR3 bases are TGTGCCAGCAGCCATCATTCTAGCGGGGGGGATGAGCAGTTCTTC. It yields the protein CASSHHSSGGDEQFF.